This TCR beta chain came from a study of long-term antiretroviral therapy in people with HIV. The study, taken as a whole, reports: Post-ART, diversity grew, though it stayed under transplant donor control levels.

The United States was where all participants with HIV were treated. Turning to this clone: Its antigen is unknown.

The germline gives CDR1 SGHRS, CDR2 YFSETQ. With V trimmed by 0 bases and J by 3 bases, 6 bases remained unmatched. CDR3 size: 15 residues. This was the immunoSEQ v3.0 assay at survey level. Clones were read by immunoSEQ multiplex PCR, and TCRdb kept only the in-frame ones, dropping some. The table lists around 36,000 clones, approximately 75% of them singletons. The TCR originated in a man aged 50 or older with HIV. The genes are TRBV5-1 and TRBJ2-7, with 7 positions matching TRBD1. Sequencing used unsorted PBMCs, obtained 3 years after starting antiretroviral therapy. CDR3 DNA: TGCGCCAGCAGCTTGGCGGGACAGCGCCGCTACGAGCAGTACTTC. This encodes CASSLAGQRRYEQYF.